The 21 T cell receptor beta chains presented below share a single source sample, sequenced in a study of shared clonotypes between healthy human individuals. Some clones are missing from TCRdb's copy, which holds only in-frame ones; the method was immunoSEQ multiplex PCR. The repertoire includes 2 million to 2.5 million clones, roughly 94% of them detected once, and 0.13% sits in the top ten. Sequenced input: naive CD4+ T cells sorted from blood. Sample subset: CD45RA+ positively selected. These receptors originate from a man between 18 and 35 years old in good health.

The chain is built from TRBV7-9 and TRBJ2-1; D is undetermined. The germline V and J ends were trimmed by 4 bases and 4 bases, with 17 bases remaining between them. Germline CDR1 SEHNR, CDR2 FQNEAQ (reference sequence). CDR3 size: 16 residues. CDR3 residues: CASSSESSRIYNEQFF. CDR3 nucleotides: TGTGCCAGCAGCTCAGAGTCCTCCCGAATTTACAATGAGCAGTTCTTC.

V is TRBV15 and J is TRBJ1-6, with D perhaps matching TRBD1 (5 bases). Germline V lookup: CDR1 LNHNV, CDR2 YYDKDF (reference sequence). Between the trimmed V and J ends, which lost 1 base and 9 bases, there was a span of 10 bases. The CDR3 is 14 residues long. For the CDR3, the DNA is TGTGCCACCAGCAGAGTAGCAAGGGGTTCACCCCTCCACTTT. Translation gives CATSRVARGSPLHF.

The J gene is TRBJ2-3, the V gene TRBV25-1, with 8 bases that match TRBD2. Trimming cost V 7 bases and J 2 bases; bases outside gene matches: 8. The CDR3 has 15 residues. From germline, CDR1 is MGHDK and CDR2 SYGVNS. The CDR3 DNA sequence: TGTGCCAGCAAAAGCTTAGCGGGATCCACAGATACGCAGTATTTT. Its translation is CASKSLAGSTDTQYF.

V gene TRBV9 combines with J gene TRBJ1-6; 10 bases align to TRBD1. The CDR3 is 15 amino acids. Unmatched junction bases numbered 5, after V lost 2 bases and J lost 9 bases. CDR1 is SGDLS and CDR2 is YYNGEE in the germline V gene. CDR3 amino acids: CASSVGGTGVSPLHF. CDR3 DNA sequence: TGTGCCAGCAGCGTTGGCGGGACAGGGGTTTCACCCCTCCACTTT.

The rearrangement links TRBV6-6 to TRBJ1-2; D perhaps matches TRBD1 (5 bases). The length of the CDR3 is 14 residues. Germline V lookup: CDR1 MNHNY, CDR2 SVGAGI (reference sequence). Deletions cut 8 bases from V and 3 bases from J, with 16 bases between. CDR3 loop: CASHLAGGDYGYTF. The CDR3 DNA is TGTGCCAGCCATTTAGCGGGGGGTGACTATGGCTACACCTTC.

J is TRBJ2-7 and V is TRBV6-4; maybe TRBD2 (5 bases). Trimming pared 3 bases from V and 4 bases from J, leaving 13 bases between. Germline CDR1 is MRHNA and CDR2 is SNTAGT. This CDR3 comprises 14 residues. DNA of the CDR3: TGTGCCAGCAGTGAGGGAAGCGGACCTTACGAGCAGTACTTC. Amino acids: CASSEGSGPYEQYF.

V and J are TRBV25-1 and TRBJ2-3; 8 bases agree with TRBD1. From germline, CDR1 is MGHDK and CDR2 SYGVNS. With 8 bases clipped from V and 3 bases from J, the junction kept 7 bases outside the gene matches. The CDR3 contains 14 residues. The DNA of the CDR3 is TGTGCCAGCGGGGACAGGTTGGGGACAGATACGCAGTATTTT. Its translation is CASGDRLGTDTQYF.

The gene calls are TRBV7-2 and TRBJ2-5; D unresolved. There are 13 residues in the CDR3. The germline V and J ends were trimmed by 5 bases and 1 base, with 8 bases remaining between them. The germline V gene encodes CDR1 SGHTA and CDR2 FQGNSA. CDR3 region: CASSLVFQETQYF. The DNA for the CDR3 is TGTGCCAGCAGCCTGGTTTTCCAAGAGACCCAGTACTTC.

This chain connects TRBV4-3 to TRBJ2-6; 7 bases match TRBD1. Losses at the gene ends were 4 bases for V and 2 bases for J; bases not matched to a gene: 17. Germline V CDR1 and CDR2: LGHNA, YSLEER. This CDR3 spans 20 amino acids. In nucleotides, the CDR3 is TGCGCCAGCAGCCCTCGCTTGTCGTCAGGGGGAACAACTGGGGCCAACGTCCTGACTTTC. Its protein product is CASSPRLSSGGTTGANVLTF.

This chain connects TRBV2 to TRBJ1-2; D unclear. CDR1 and CDR2 from the germline V gene are SNHLY and FYNNEI. The CDR3 covers 14 residues. The V and J ends lost 7 bases and 8 bases respectively, with 20 bases between them. In DNA, the CDR3 is TGTGCCAGCATCCTAGTCCCGGGAGCATACGGCTACACCTTC. Its protein product is CASILVPGAYGYTF.

This chain links TRBV10-3 with TRBJ2-3; either TRBD1 or TRBD2 may fit D (5 bases each). The CDR3 is 16 residues long. The germline V gene has CDR1 ENHRY and CDR2 SYGVKD. V gave up 7 bases and J gave up 2 bases, with 19 bases separating them. CDR3 protein: CAIKWGIAPNTDTQYF. CDR3 in DNA: TGTGCCATCAAGTGGGGGATAGCCCCGAACACAGATACGCAGTATTTT.

This clone appeared once. The chain links TRBV28 to TRBJ2-3; 7 bases map to TRBD1. V gave up 6 bases and J gave up 3 bases; unmatched junction bases: 12. The V gene's germline CDR1 is MDHEN and CDR2 SYDVKM. The CDR3 sequence is 16 residues long. The CDR3 nucleotides are TGTGCCAGCAGCTTTACCACAGGGGCCTTTACAGATACGCAGTATTTT. Amino acids: CASSFTTGAFTDTQYF.

The chain carries TRBV4-1 and TRBJ2-7; D tentatively fits TRBD1 or TRBD2 (5 bases each). Per germline, CDR1 MGHRA and CDR2 YSYEKL. V was cut by 1 base and J by 4 bases, with 20 bases left in between. This CDR3 has 17 residues. The CDR3 nucleotides are TGCGCCAGCAGCCAAGGGTCCGGGGCCAATCTTCTTTACGAGCAGTACTTC. Its protein product is CASSQGSGANLLYEQYF.

On this clone: A much more abundant neighbour one base away suggests this may be a read error. Other nucleotide sequences in the sample specify the same CDR3. This rearrangement joins TRBV30 to TRBJ1-2, with D uncertain. CDR1 and CDR2 from the germline V gene are GTSNPN and SVGIG (reference sequence). This CDR3 has 14 residues. The CDR3, as DNA: TGTGCCTGGAGTGTACCCACTTCTAACTATGGCTACACTTTC. Amino acids: CAWSVPTSNYGYTF.

CDR3 amino acids: CASSLAGAGGLYEQYF. The DNA for the CDR3 is TGTGCCAGCAGCTTAGCGGGAGCAGGGGGCTTGTACGAGCAGTACTTC. The J gene is TRBJ2-7, the V gene TRBV7-9; 8 bases line up with TRBD1. The CDR3 spans 16 residues. J gave up 4 bases and V 0 bases, and 8 bases lay outside the gene matches. CDR1 is SEHNR and CDR2 is FQNEAQ in the germline V gene (reference sequence).

Regarding this clone: Within the sample, other DNA sequences also encode this same CDR3. The chain employs TRBV19 and TRBJ1-5; D is uncertain. The CDR3 covers 15 residues. Looked up from germline, CDR1 is LNHDA and CDR2 is SQIVND (reference sequence). The V gene lost 0 bases and the J gene lost 0 bases, with 6 bases spanning the gap. The CDR3 region is CASSIDGSSNQPQHF. In DNA form, the CDR3 reads TGTGCCAGTAGTATAGACGGCAGTAGCAATCAGCCCCAGCATTTT.

This chain uses TRBV18 with TRBJ2-1; TRBD2 aligns across 10 bases. The CDR3 covers 14 residues. Trimming took 4 bases from V and 9 from J; bases not matched to a gene: 6. CDR1 and CDR2 from the germline V gene are KGHSH and LQKENI. The CDR3 here is CASSRLAGVFEQFF. CDR3 in DNA: TGTGCCAGCTCACGGCTAGCGGGAGTCTTTGAGCAGTTCTTC.

The chain couples TRBV4-1 to TRBJ2-5; D is perhaps TRBD2 (6 bases). This CDR3 contains 15 residues. Germline CDR1 reads MGHRA; CDR2 reads YSYEKL. V shed 1 base and J shed 7 bases, with 16 bases lying between them. CDR3 coding DNA: TGCGCCAGCAGCCAAGCCGAAAACGGGGGATTGACCCAGTACTTC. It yields the protein CASSQAENGGLTQYF.

The V and J genes are TRBV30 and TRBJ2-5, with 10 positions matching TRBD1. V gave up 5 bases and J gave up 4 bases; unmatched junction bases: 4. The CDR3 extends over 13 amino acids. In germline, CDR1 is GTSNPN, CDR2 SVGIG (reference sequence). The CDR3 DNA reads TGTGCCTGGGGGACAGGGGCGGGAGAGACCCAGTACTTC. Protein product: CAWGTGAGETQYF.

With respect to this clone: At one boundary the junction diverges from the germline segment, which might be a read error. The gene calls are TRBV7-7 and TRBJ2-2, with D possibly matching TRBD2 (6 bases). CDR1 and CDR2 from the germline V gene are SSHAT and FNYEAQ (reference sequence). The CDR3 contains 13 residues. The CDR3 DNA follows: TGTGCTAGCAGCCCGGGGGACACCGGGGAGCTGTTTTTT. Residues: CASSPGDTGELFF.

Notes on this clone: This same CDR3 is encoded by further DNA sequences in the sample. The rearrangement joins TRBV9 to TRBJ1-2; no firm D call. The ends were cut back, 7 bases at V and 0 bases at J, with 7 bases in the middle. Germline lookup yields CDR1 SGDLS and CDR2 YYNGEE. The length of the CDR3 is 12 residues. The CDR3 loop reads CASSASNYGYTF. CDR3 DNA sequence: TGTGCCAGCTCGGCCTCTAACTATGGCTACACCTTC.